A selection of T cell receptor beta chains follows, all from one sample in a study of T cell responses to AZD1222 COVID-19 vaccine. This table comes from immunoSEQ multiplex PCR, and its TCRdb copy is limited to in-frame clones, with some not included. The table has 240,000 or so clones, roughly 93% seen once. The material sequenced was peripheral blood, taken on day 0 of AZD1222 vaccination. The receptors shown here come from an adult in good health. Both conserved end residues are part of each CDR3. The order of the fields is CDR3 protein, J gene, D gene, V gene. The D gene is left open where the match is weak.

cdr3_aa: CASGGGVGYNEQFF; j_call: TRBJ2-1; d_call: .; v_call: TRBV6-5
cdr3_aa: CASSSTGGTGELFF; j_call: TRBJ2-2; d_call: TRBD1; v_call: TRBV10-2
cdr3_aa: CASSPGRNTEAFF; j_call: TRBJ1-1; d_call: .; v_call: TRBV27
cdr3_aa: CASSLSGPEAFF; j_call: TRBJ1-1; d_call: .; v_call: TRBV7-9
cdr3_aa: CASSLSAGGKQYF; j_call: TRBJ2-7; d_call: TRBD2; v_call: TRBV28
cdr3_aa: CASSRLEGGAGGYTF; j_call: TRBJ1-2; d_call: .; v_call: TRBV3-1/TRBV3-2
cdr3_aa: CAISESGGSGNTIYF; j_call: TRBJ1-3; d_call: .; v_call: TRBV10-3
cdr3_aa: CASSLGTGPQETQYF; j_call: TRBJ2-5; d_call: TRBD1; v_call: TRBV5-1
cdr3_aa: CASSQDLASDTQYF; j_call: TRBJ2-3; d_call: .; v_call: TRBV4-2
cdr3_aa: CATSKNRESHEQYF; j_call: TRBJ2-7; d_call: .; v_call: TRBV15
cdr3_aa: CASSVESGEKLFF; j_call: TRBJ1-4; d_call: .; v_call: TRBV9
cdr3_aa: CASSRRDRSYEQYF; j_call: TRBJ2-7; d_call: .; v_call: TRBV5-6
cdr3_aa: CASSPQGRRTEAFF; j_call: TRBJ1-1; d_call: .; v_call: TRBV7-2
cdr3_aa: CASSGRGGETQYF; j_call: TRBJ2-5; d_call: .; v_call: TRBV5-4
cdr3_aa: CASSVARHSSGNTIYF; j_call: TRBJ1-3; d_call: .; v_call: TRBV9
cdr3_aa: CASTGQGRDTQYF; j_call: TRBJ2-3; d_call: TRBD1; v_call: TRBV19
cdr3_aa: CASSPRTVGNTIYF; j_call: TRBJ1-3; d_call: .; v_call: TRBV4-3
cdr3_aa: CASSFPSPYEQYF; j_call: TRBJ2-7; d_call: .; v_call: TRBV28
cdr3_aa: CASSLSGGGHYEQYF; j_call: TRBJ2-7; d_call: TRBD2; v_call: TRBV27
cdr3_aa: CASSRDRGPYVEQFF; j_call: TRBJ2-1; d_call: TRBD1; v_call: TRBV7-8
cdr3_aa: CASSSREGTDTQYF; j_call: TRBJ2-3; d_call: .; v_call: TRBV7-9
cdr3_aa: CASSDRQFNQPQHF; j_call: TRBJ1-5; d_call: .; v_call: TRBV25-1
cdr3_aa: CASSPRRTSGYNEQFF; j_call: TRBJ2-1; d_call: TRBD2; v_call: TRBV9
cdr3_aa: CATSVRERDTQYF; j_call: TRBJ2-3; d_call: TRBD2; v_call: TRBV24-1
cdr3_aa: CASSYVWTRSGNTIYF; j_call: TRBJ1-3; d_call: .; v_call: TRBV6-2/TRBV6-3
cdr3_aa: CATSTHGTSGEETQYF; j_call: TRBJ2-5; d_call: TRBD2; v_call: TRBV19
cdr3_aa: CAIQGSHEQYF; j_call: TRBJ2-7; d_call: .; v_call: TRBV19
cdr3_aa: CSAIKHYEQYF; j_call: TRBJ2-7; d_call: .; v_call: TRBV20-1
cdr3_aa: CASSPQGIGLGELFF; j_call: TRBJ2-2; d_call: .; v_call: TRBV19
cdr3_aa: CASSLGGSAQLNYGYTF; j_call: TRBJ1-2; d_call: .; v_call: TRBV7-9
cdr3_aa: CASSLGGGGRGEQYF; j_call: TRBJ2-7; d_call: TRBD2; v_call: TRBV7-2
cdr3_aa: CASSIHPSTDTQYF; j_call: TRBJ2-3; d_call: .; v_call: TRBV19
cdr3_aa: CASSQGRDTNEKLFF; j_call: TRBJ1-4; d_call: .; v_call: TRBV11-2
cdr3_aa: CASSPTSGRTNEQYF; j_call: TRBJ2-7; d_call: TRBD2; v_call: TRBV6-5
cdr3_aa: CARRPAGFYEQYF; j_call: TRBJ2-7; d_call: .; v_call: TRBV27
cdr3_aa: CSAGSGTQETQYF; j_call: TRBJ2-5; d_call: .; v_call: TRBV29-1
cdr3_aa: CASRVWGGDPGDEQYF; j_call: TRBJ2-7; d_call: .; v_call: TRBV21-1
cdr3_aa: CASSEAGEKLFF; j_call: TRBJ1-4; d_call: .; v_call: TRBV10-3
cdr3_aa: CASSLQGPPEKLFF; j_call: TRBJ1-4; d_call: .; v_call: TRBV27
cdr3_aa: CASAESGYRELFF; j_call: TRBJ2-2; d_call: .; v_call: TRBV12-5
cdr3_aa: CASSFRGRGPSSGNTIYF; j_call: TRBJ1-3; d_call: TRBD1; v_call: TRBV28
cdr3_aa: CASSPSSNIAF; j_call: TRBJ1-2; d_call: .; v_call: TRBV2
cdr3_aa: CASSHQSRAPKNIQYF; j_call: TRBJ2-4; d_call: .; v_call: TRBV3-1/TRBV3-2
cdr3_aa: CSASGEGLFF; j_call: TRBJ2-2; d_call: TRBD2; v_call: TRBV20-1
cdr3_aa: CASSSLGDEQYF; j_call: TRBJ2-7; d_call: .; v_call: TRBV28
cdr3_aa: CASILPPGTIEAFF; j_call: TRBJ1-1; d_call: .; v_call: TRBV21-1
cdr3_aa: CASSRAGGTGGRETQYF; j_call: TRBJ2-5; d_call: TRBD1; v_call: TRBV3-1/TRBV3-2
cdr3_aa: CATAGPREEKLFF; j_call: TRBJ1-4; d_call: .; v_call: TRBV7-3
cdr3_aa: CASSQDWTSGPSGLFF; j_call: TRBJ2-2; d_call: TRBD2; v_call: TRBV4-3
cdr3_aa: CASTPGGTEAFF; j_call: TRBJ1-1; d_call: .; v_call: TRBV12-3/TRBV12-4
cdr3_aa: CASSPLAGVYEQFF; j_call: TRBJ2-1; d_call: TRBD2; v_call: TRBV18
cdr3_aa: CASSLSSLYEQYF; j_call: TRBJ2-7; d_call: .; v_call: TRBV6-2/TRBV6-3
cdr3_aa: CASSHRSGTGGDTQYF; j_call: TRBJ2-3; d_call: TRBD1; v_call: TRBV3-1/TRBV3-2
cdr3_aa: CASSVESGLEAFF; j_call: TRBJ1-1; d_call: .; v_call: TRBV2
cdr3_aa: CASSPPRIGGSEQYF; j_call: TRBJ2-7; d_call: .; v_call: TRBV5-1
cdr3_aa: CASRLSPDMDTEAFF; j_call: TRBJ1-1; d_call: .; v_call: TRBV4-3
cdr3_aa: CASSSPGSPQYF; j_call: TRBJ2-3; d_call: .; v_call: TRBV6-5
cdr3_aa: CASSPMDRGGNEQYF; j_call: TRBJ2-7; d_call: TRBD1; v_call: TRBV5-1
cdr3_aa: CSVDPGPPHEQFF; j_call: TRBJ2-1; d_call: .; v_call: TRBV29-1
cdr3_aa: CASSEIPSAGARRPQHF; j_call: TRBJ1-5; d_call: .; v_call: TRBV6-1